This note documents a single TCR beta chain sequence. Which antigen it targets is not known. Nothing much larger sits one base from this clone, and base qualities are not available. CDR1 and CDR2 (SGHRS, YFSETQ) derive from the germline V gene. V is trimmed back by 0 bases and J by 2 bases, and the junction contains 6 bases that no gene match accounts for. The CDR3 spans 16 residues, from the cysteine through the phenylalanine. Of all the DNA, just the CDR3 is kept, 48 bases in frame from base 1. Library creation used the immunoSEQ multiplex PCR assay. TCRdb mirrors the immuneACCESS table, restricted to in-frame sequences. Some clones are absent from its copies; in checked studies, under half trace to an unresolved V gene, and the reason for the others is unknown. The sample data list under 100,000 clones, and 65% to 90% of these were observed just once. The ten largest clones take up 4.5% to 6% of the sample.

This specimen belongs to a study of technical replicates of blood from several donors listed by TCRdb under 2017. This clonotype originated in a human donor in good health. Some clones in this sample may be carry-over from other donors' samples. Recombination joined TRBV5-1 with TRBJ2-3, and 7 junctional nucleotides match TRBD2. The sample consisted of PBMCs. This receptor has the CDR3 CASSLVVGGVTDTQYF. The DNA reads TGCGCCAGCAGCTTGGTTGTGGGAGGGGTCACAGATACGCAGTATTTT.